This T cell receptor beta chain was identified in a study of shared clonotypes between healthy human individuals. Method: immunoSEQ multiplex PCR; TCRdb's copy keeps in-frame clones and lacks some. The table records roughly 1 million clones, about 77% of them present only once. Germline V CDR1 and CDR2: MNHNY, SVGAGI (reference sequence). The length of the CDR3 is 15 residues. A word on this clone: The junction shows a germline mismatch at one end, possibly a read error.

The V gene is TRBV6-6, the J gene TRBJ1-6, with D perhaps matching TRBD1 (6 bases). Input material: memory CD4+ T cells sorted from blood. Subset given: CD45RA-negative fraction. The source of this sequence is a man aged 18 to 29 in good health. The CDR3 DNA reads as TGTGCCAGCAGTTACGGGGGCTCCTCTAATTCACCCCTCCACTTT. This encodes CASSYGGSSNSPLHF.